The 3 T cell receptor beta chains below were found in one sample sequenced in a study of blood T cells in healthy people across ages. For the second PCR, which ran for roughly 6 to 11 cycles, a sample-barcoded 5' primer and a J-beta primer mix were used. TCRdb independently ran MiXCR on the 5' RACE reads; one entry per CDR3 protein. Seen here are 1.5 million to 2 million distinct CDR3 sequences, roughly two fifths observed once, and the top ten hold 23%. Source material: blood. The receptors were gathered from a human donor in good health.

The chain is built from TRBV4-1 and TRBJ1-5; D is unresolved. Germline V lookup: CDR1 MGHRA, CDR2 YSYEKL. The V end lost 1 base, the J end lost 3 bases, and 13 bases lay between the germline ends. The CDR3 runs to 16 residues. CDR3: CASSQGLGVLNQPQHF. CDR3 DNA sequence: TGCGCCAGCAGCCAAGGGCTTGGGGTTCTCAATCAGCCCCAGCATTTT.

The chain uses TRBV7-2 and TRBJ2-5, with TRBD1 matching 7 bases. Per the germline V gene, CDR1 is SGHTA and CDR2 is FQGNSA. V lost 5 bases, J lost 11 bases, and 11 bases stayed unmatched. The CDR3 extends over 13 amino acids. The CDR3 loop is CASSPDREVKQYF. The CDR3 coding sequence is TGTGCCAGCAGCCCCGACAGGGAAGTTAAGCAGTACTTC.

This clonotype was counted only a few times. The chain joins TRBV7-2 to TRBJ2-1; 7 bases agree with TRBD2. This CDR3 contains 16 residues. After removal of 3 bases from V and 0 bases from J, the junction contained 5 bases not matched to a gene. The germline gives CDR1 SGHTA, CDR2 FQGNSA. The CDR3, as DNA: TGTGCCAGCAGCTTCAAAGCGGGACGCTCCTACAATGAGCAGTTCTTC. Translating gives CASSFKAGRSYNEQFF.